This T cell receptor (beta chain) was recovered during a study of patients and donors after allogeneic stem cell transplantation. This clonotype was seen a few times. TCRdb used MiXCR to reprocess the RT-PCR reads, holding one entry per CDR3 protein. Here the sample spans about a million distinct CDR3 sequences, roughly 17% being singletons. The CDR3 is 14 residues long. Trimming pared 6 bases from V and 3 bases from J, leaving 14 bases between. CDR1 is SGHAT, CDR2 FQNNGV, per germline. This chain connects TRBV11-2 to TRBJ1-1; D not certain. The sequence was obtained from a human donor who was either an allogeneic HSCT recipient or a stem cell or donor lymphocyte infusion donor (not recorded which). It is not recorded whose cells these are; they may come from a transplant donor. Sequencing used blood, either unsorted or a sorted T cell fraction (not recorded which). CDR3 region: CASRPFGLDTEAFF. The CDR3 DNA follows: TGTGCCAGCAGGCCGTTCGGTTTGGACACTGAAGCTTTCTTT.